This T cell receptor beta chain was profiled in a study of cytomegalovirus exposure and HLA in healthy donors. Concerning this clone itself: What it recognizes is unknown.

Germline V gives CDR1 LGHNA, CDR2 YNFKEQ. This CDR3 comprises 15 residues. The V gene lost 2 bases and the J gene lost 0 bases, with 8 bases spanning the gap. Study-wide findings and caveats: The only immune exposure information that was available was CMV serostatus. In a later analysis, a missense DCLRE1C variant was linked to TCR beta V- and J-gene trimming.

The PCR made use of 60 Vbeta and 13 Jbeta primers. TCRdb's table, derived via immunoSEQ multiplex PCR, lists solely in-frame clones and lacks some. The sample includes 150,000 to 200,000 clones, 82% seen only once; the top ten take roughly 0.098%. The sample comprised PBMCs. This clonotype originated in a boy between 2 and 10 years old in good health and CMV-seronegative. This rearrangement joins TRBV4-2 to TRBJ1-3, with no clear D. The CDR3 DNA reads as TGTGCCAGCAGCCAATTAGCAAACTCTGGAAACACCATATATTTT. Its protein is CASSQLANSGNTIYF.